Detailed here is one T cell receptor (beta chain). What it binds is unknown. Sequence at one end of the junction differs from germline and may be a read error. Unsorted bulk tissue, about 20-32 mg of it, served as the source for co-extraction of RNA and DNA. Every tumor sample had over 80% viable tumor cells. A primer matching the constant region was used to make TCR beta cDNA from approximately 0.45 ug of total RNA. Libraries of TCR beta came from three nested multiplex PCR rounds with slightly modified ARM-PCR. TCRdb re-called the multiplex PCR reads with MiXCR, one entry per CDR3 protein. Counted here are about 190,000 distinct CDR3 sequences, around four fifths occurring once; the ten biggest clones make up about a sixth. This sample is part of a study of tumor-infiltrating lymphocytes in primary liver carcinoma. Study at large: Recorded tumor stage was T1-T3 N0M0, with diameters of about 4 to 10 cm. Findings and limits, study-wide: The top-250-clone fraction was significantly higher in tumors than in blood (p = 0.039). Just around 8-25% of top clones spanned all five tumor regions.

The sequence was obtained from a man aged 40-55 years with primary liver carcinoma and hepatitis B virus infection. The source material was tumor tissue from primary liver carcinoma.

The CDR3 sequence is CARSQDQGRNPSHEQFF. DNA for the CDR3: TGCGCCAGAAGCCAAGATCAAGGCAGGAACCCCTCTCATGAGCAGTTCTTC. This chain joins TRBV4-1 and TRBJ2-1; D gene uncertain. CDR1 and CDR2 from the germline V gene are MGHRA and YSYEKL. CDR3 length: 17 residues.